What follows is one T cell receptor (beta chain) and its context. This entry belongs to a study of blood T cell repertoires in COVID-19. Study at large: The United States, Italy and Spain provided the acute and convalescent COVID-19 samples.

Authors' data handling: Amplification with reference gene primers provided the estimates of nucleated cell counts. Sequencing was performed with immunoSEQ multiplex PCR; in TCRdb, only in-frame clones are kept and a portion is missing. V, J and clone size are those of that table, while D and trimming were read from the DNA. Among around 81,000 clones listed, around four fifths were seen once. This CDR3 is 12 amino acids long. Losses at the gene ends were 6 bases for V and 4 bases for J; bases not matched to a gene: 2. CDR1 MNHEY and CDR2 SVGAGI come from the germline V gene. The sample consisted of peripheral blood. V is TRBV6-5 and J is TRBJ1-2; 7 bases fit TRBD1. The TCR comes from a man in his forties or fifties with acute or convalescent COVID-19. Written as DNA, the CDR3 is TGTGCCAGCAGACAGGGGACCTATGGCTACACCTTC. Translated, it gives CASRQGTYGYTF.